One and the same sample provided the 10 T cell receptor beta chains below, sequenced in a study of cytomegalovirus exposure and HLA in healthy donors (dated by TCRdb to about 2017). The library was produced with the immunoSEQ multiplex PCR assay. For the multiplex PCR, a mixture combining 60 forward primers for TCR Vbeta segments and 13 reverse primers for TCR Jbeta segments was used. What TCRdb holds here is the immuneACCESS table cut down to in-frame rearrangements. Part of the clones is not present; checked against another copy, under half of the missing clones reflect an unresolved V gene, and the others are unexplained. The sample table contains roughly 120,000 clones; only one count was recorded for 9.5% of them. The ten biggest clones cover approximately 3% of the sample. The source material was PBMCs. The receptors were gathered from a man aged 30 to 45 in good health and CMV-seronegative.

Only a few counts were recorded for this clone. The chain recombines TRBV6-5 with TRBJ2-7; TRBD1 aligns across 10 bases. J gave up 7 bases and V 6 bases, and 6 bases lay outside the gene matches. This CDR3 comprises 13 residues. Germline V CDR1 and CDR2: MNHEY, SVGAGI. CDR3 nucleotides: TGTGCCAGCAGGTTGACAGGGGGCGGTGAGCAGTACTTC. As protein: CASRLTGGGEQYF.

This sequence joins TRBV6-5 and TRBJ2-4; D unclear. CDR3 size: 15 residues. CDR1 is MNHEY, CDR2 SVGAGI, per germline. The germline V and J ends were trimmed by 0 bases and 1 base, with 7 bases remaining between them. CDR3 protein: CASSYSTGAKNIQYF. As DNA, the CDR3 is TGTGCCAGCAGTTACTCAACCGGGGCCAAAAACATTCAGTACTTC.

The sample holds a few counts of this clone. The chain uses TRBV7-2 and TRBJ2-7; TRBD2 aligns across 7 bases. The V gene's germline CDR1 is SGHTA and CDR2 FQGNSA. The V and J ends lost 2 bases and 2 bases, in that order; junction bases with no gene match: 3. The CDR3 has 14 amino acids. CDR3 coding DNA: TGTGCCAGCAGCTTAAAAGCGGGGCCCTACGAGCAGTACTTC. Protein sequence: CASSLKAGPYEQYF.

This clone turned up a few times. The gene calls are TRBV7-8 and TRBJ2-7; 8 nucleotides match TRBD1. In germline, CDR1 is SGHVS, CDR2 FQNEAQ. The V gene end was trimmed by 5 bases and the J gene end by 7 bases; junction bases not matched to a gene: 16. This CDR3 has 16 amino acids. For the CDR3, the DNA is TGTGCCAGCAGCCTCTATCCGGGACAGGTCCCCGGGGAGCAGTACTTC. Amino acids: CASSLYPGQVPGEQYF.

This clone has just a few counts. The V call is TRBV11-2, the J call TRBJ2-3; D gene ambiguous. The germline V gene encodes CDR1 SGHAT and CDR2 FQNNGV. The CDR3 consists of 14 residues. With 1 base removed from V and 0 bases from J, the gap between germline ends came to 5 bases. The CDR3 here is CASSLVGSTDTQYF. Here the CDR3 DNA reads TGTGCCAGCAGCTTAGTTGGCAGCACAGATACGCAGTATTTT. Full variable domain (outside the CDR3, taken from reference TRBV11-2 and TRBJ2-3): EAGVAQSPRYKIIEKRQSVAFWCNPISGHATLYWYQQILGQGPKLLIQFQNNGVVDDSQLPKDRFSAERLKGVDSTLKIQPAKLEDSAVYLCASSLVGSTDTQYFGPGTRLTVL.

This clone was seen more than once but under ten times. J is TRBJ2-7 and V is TRBV19; 7 bases fit TRBD1. CDR3 length: 12 amino acids. V lost 1 base to trimming and J lost 12 bases; unmatched junction nucleotides: 6. CDR1 and CDR2 (germline): LNHDA, SQIVND (reference sequence). CDR3 coding DNA: TGTGCCAGTAGTATAGGACAGGGATCCCGGTACTTC. Its translation: CASSIGQGSRYF.

This clone was seen a handful of times. V gene TRBV27 combines with J gene TRBJ1-2; TRBD1 might be the D (5 bases). The CDR3 has 17 amino acids. V was pared by 5 bases and J by 6 bases, with 25 bases between. The germline CDR1 and CDR2 sequences are MNHEY and SMNVEV (reference sequence). The CDR3 DNA reads as TGTGCCAGCAGTCTCCGGGGCAGGGAGGTGGGGATCAATGGCTACACCTTC. It translates to CASSLRGREVGINGYTF.

This clone was seen more than once but under ten times. The chain is built from TRBV19 and TRBJ1-5; TRBD1 matches at 7 bases. There are 14 residues in the CDR3. Trimming took 6 bases from V and 3 from J; bases not matched to a gene: 5. In germline, CDR1 is LNHDA, CDR2 SQIVND (reference sequence). CDR3 protein: CASSLGQVNQPQHF. Here the CDR3 DNA reads TGTGCCAGTAGCCTCGGACAGGTCAATCAGCCCCAGCATTTT.

The chain uses TRBV6-6 and TRBJ1-4; D not resolved. CDR3 length: 15 residues. The ends were cut back, 0 bases at V and 0 bases at J, with 5 bases in the middle. Germline V gene lookup returns CDR1 MNHNY and CDR2 SVGAGI (reference sequence). The CDR3: CASSYSGATNEKLFF. Written as DNA, the CDR3 is TGTGCCAGCAGTTACTCAGGAGCAACTAATGAAAAACTGTTTTTT.

The chain joins TRBV28 to TRBJ2-1, with 10 bases that match TRBD2. Germline assignment: CDR1 MDHEN and CDR2 SYDVKM. This CDR3 spans 14 amino acids. V shed 5 bases and J 4 bases; nucleotides not matched to a gene: 2. For the CDR3, the DNA is TGTGCCAGCAGTGAACTAGCGGGGTACAATGAGCAGTTCTTC. Amino acid sequence: CASSELAGYNEQFF.